Given below is one T cell receptor (beta chain) in context. Its cognate antigen is unknown. TCRdb's table, derived via immunoSEQ multiplex PCR, lists solely in-frame clones and lacks some. The sample includes around 200,000 clones, more than 75% of them seen just once. This record comes from a study of T cell responses to AZD1222 COVID-19 vaccine. CDR1 and CDR2 (germline): SGHNT, YYREEE (reference sequence). Trimming cost V 1 base and J 4 bases, with 20 bases left between them. CDR3 length equals 18 residues. Findings of the study overall: Only after the peak T cell response were repertoires sampled. At study baseline, merely five or six AZD1222 recipients were seropositive.

Sequencing was performed on peripheral blood, taken 28 days after the second AZD1222 dose. The V call is TRBV5-4, the J call TRBJ1-4, with TRBD1 as a possible D gene (6 bases). The TCR was taken from an adult who received the AZD1222 COVID-19 vaccine. The CDR3 loop reads CASSLWRGGARINEKLFF. DNA for the CDR3: TGTGCCAGCAGCTTGTGGCGTGGGGGGGCGCGAATTAATGAAAAACTGTTTTTT.